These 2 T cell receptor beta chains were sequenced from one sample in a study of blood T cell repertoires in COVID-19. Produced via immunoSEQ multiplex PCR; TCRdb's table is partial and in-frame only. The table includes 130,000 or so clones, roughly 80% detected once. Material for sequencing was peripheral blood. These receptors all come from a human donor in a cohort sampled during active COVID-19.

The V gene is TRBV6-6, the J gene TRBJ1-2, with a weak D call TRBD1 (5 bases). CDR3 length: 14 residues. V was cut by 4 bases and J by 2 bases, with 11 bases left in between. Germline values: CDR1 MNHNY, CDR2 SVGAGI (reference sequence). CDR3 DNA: TGTGCCAGCAGTTCCAGGGAAGACAACTATGGCTACACCTTC. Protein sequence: CASSSREDNYGYTF.

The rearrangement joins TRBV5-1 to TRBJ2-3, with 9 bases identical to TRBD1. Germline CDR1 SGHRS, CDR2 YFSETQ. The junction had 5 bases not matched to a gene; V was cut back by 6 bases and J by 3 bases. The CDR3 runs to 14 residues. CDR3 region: CASKEDRGTDTQYF. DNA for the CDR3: TGCGCCAGCAAAGAGGACAGGGGTACAGATACGCAGTATTTT.